The 32 T cell receptor beta chains below all came from one sample that was sequenced in a study of control samples from healthy donors and cancer patients. TCRdb keeps only in-frame clones here, not all; method: immunoSEQ multiplex PCR. The sample contains under 30,000 clones, nearly 90% of which appear only once. The sample taken for sequencing was formalin-fixed, paraffin-embedded tissue. These receptors came from a female donor with melanoma.

This clone was seen only once. The chain is built from TRBV19 and TRBJ1-1; 7 nucleotides align to TRBD1. The CDR3 has 12 residues. V shed 9 bases, J shed 11 bases, and the junction held 12 bases outside the gene matches. Per the germline V gene, CDR1 is LNHDA and CDR2 is SQIVND (reference sequence). CDR3 residues: CASHTGALGAFF. The CDR3 DNA reads TGTGCCAGCCATACAGGGGCTCTGGGGGCTTTCTTT.

The J gene is TRBJ2-3, the V gene TRBV6-5, with D perhaps TRBD1 (6 bases). The length of the CDR3 is 13 residues. V lost 10 bases to trimming and J lost 4 bases, with 15 bases between them. Germline V gene data show CDR1 as MNHEY and CDR2 as SVGAGI. DNA of the CDR3: TGTGCCACCTGGACTGGGGGCCCAGATACGCAGTATTTT. Translation: CATWTGGPDTQYF.

This chain's CDR3 is CASSPHATDTQYF. The CDR3 DNA reads TGTGCCAGCAGCCCCCATGCTACAGATACGCAGTATTTT. This sequence joins TRBV7-3 and TRBJ2-3; no definite D call. V lost 5 bases to trimming and J lost 3 bases, with 9 bases between them. Germline V gene data show CDR1 as SGHTA and CDR2 as FQGTGA. CDR3 size: 13 residues.

The chain links TRBV11-2 to TRBJ1-2, with 7 bases lining up with TRBD1. The CDR3 is made up of 16 amino acids. Germline CDR1 SGHAT, CDR2 FQNNGV. The J segment lost 4 bases and the V segment lost 2 bases, leaving 10 bases of the junction unmatched. As DNA, the CDR3 is TGTGCCAGCAGCTTAAGTCAGGGAGGGGGCCGCTATGGCTACACCTTC. This codes for CASSLSQGGGRYGYTF.

J is TRBJ2-7 and V is TRBV7-2; the D is unclear. Trimming stripped 0 bases from V and 2 bases from J, with 5 bases between. The CDR3 extends over 13 amino acids. Germline lookup yields CDR1 SGHTA and CDR2 FQGNSA. This CDR3 reads CASSLAGTYEQYF. The CDR3 region has the DNA TGTGCCAGCAGCTTAGCGGGGACCTACGAGCAGTACTTC.

The chain combines TRBV9 with TRBJ2-3, with a weak D call TRBD2 (5 bases). The CDR3 is 15 residues long. The germline CDR1 and CDR2 sequences are SGDLS and YYNGEE. Trimming left V 2 bases short and J 2 bases short, with 12 bases between. CDR3 in DNA: TGTGCCAGCAGCGTTAACGGGATCGACACAGATACGCAGTATTTT. This encodes CASSVNGIDTDTQYF. The full variable domain, in which reference TRBV9 and TRBJ2-3 provide the parts outside the CDR3, is DSGVTQTPKHLITATGQRVTLRCSPRSGDLSVYWYQQSLDQGLQFLIQYYNGEERAKGNILERFSAQQFPDLHSELNLSSLELGDSALYFCASSVNGIDTDTQYFGPGTRLTVL.

This chain uses TRBV5-1 with TRBJ2-7; D is perhaps TRBD2 (6 bases). Germline CDR1 reads SGHRS; CDR2 reads YFSETQ. Trimming stripped 0 bases from V and 0 bases from J, with 10 bases between. This CDR3 is 15 amino acids long. CDR3: CASSLAASASYEQYF. In nucleotides, the CDR3 is TGCGCCAGCAGCTTGGCGGCTAGCGCCTCCTACGAGCAGTACTTC.

The chain couples TRBV6-1 to TRBJ1-4; no definite D call. The CDR3 extends over 15 amino acids. The germline gives CDR1 MNHNS, CDR2 SASEGT. V was pared by 2 bases and J by 13 bases, with 20 bases between. CDR3 nucleotide sequence: TGTGCCAGCAGTGAAAATGGAGGGAGGACCAGCCGACTGTTTTTT. It yields the protein CASSENGGRTSRLFF.

The V call is TRBV2, the J call TRBJ1-5; no reliable D call. This CDR3 has 13 residues. Trimming took 8 bases from V and 4 from J, leaving 12 bases between them. Germline V gives CDR1 SNHLY, CDR2 FYNNEI. The CDR3 DNA follows: TGTGCCAGCGATTGGACCTCAAATCAGCCCCAGCATTTT. Translation gives CASDWTSNQPQHF.

CDR3 in amino acids: CASSQLAGGPYEQFF. The CDR3 region has the DNA TGTGCCAGCAGCCAACTAGCGGGAGGGCCTTATGAGCAGTTCTTC. The chain uses TRBV11-2 and TRBJ2-1, with 13 nucleotides matching TRBD2. V lost 5 bases to trimming and J lost 8 bases; unmatched junction nucleotides: 6. Germline assignment: CDR1 SGHAT and CDR2 FQNNGV. The CDR3 length is 15 residues.

The chain recombines TRBV5-1 with TRBJ2-5, with 7 bases aligning to TRBD1. The CDR3 has 15 residues. V dropped 4 bases and J dropped 4; count of bases not matched to a gene: 10. CDR1 is SGHRS and CDR2 is YFSETQ in the germline V gene. The CDR3 region is CASSTDRVVGETQYF. The CDR3 DNA reads as TGCGCCAGCAGCACCGACAGGGTGGTTGGAGAGACCCAGTACTTC. The full variable domain, completed using reference TRBV5-1 and TRBJ2-5, is KAGVTQTPRYLIKTRGQQVTLSCSPISGHRSVSWYQQTPGQGLQFLFEYFSETQRNKGNFPGRFSGRQFSNSRSEMNVSTLELGDSALYLCASSTDRVVGETQYFGPGTRLLVL.

V usage is TRBV21-1 and J usage is TRBJ1-5; TRBD1 reflects the table's D call only, with no check against the DNA. TRBV21-1 is noted as a pseudogene. This CDR3 has 19 residues. For the CDR3, the DNA is TGTGCCAGCAGCAAAGGATTCTTAAGGAGACAGAATAGCAATCAGCCCCAGCATTTT. The encoded protein is CASSKGFLRRQNSNQPQHF.

CDR3 sequence (DNA): TGTGCCAGTTGCAAGACGACAGGGTCTGAAGCTTTCTTT. Protein sequence: CASCKTTGSEAFF. This chain uses TRBV19 with TRBJ1-1; 7 bases line up with TRBD1. V shed 8 bases, J shed 6 bases, and the junction held 9 bases outside the gene matches. The CDR3 consists of 13 residues. Germline V CDR1 and CDR2: LNHDA, SQIVND (reference sequence).

The chain carries TRBV2 and TRBJ2-1; D may be TRBD2 (6 bases). The germline CDR1 and CDR2 sequences are SNHLY and FYNNEI. V lost 6 bases, J lost 0 bases, and 15 bases lay in between. The CDR3 is 16 amino acids. In DNA form, the CDR3 reads TGTGCCAGCAGACTCTCCGGGACTTACTCCTACAATGAGCAGTTCTTC. Its protein product is CASRLSGTYSYNEQFF. The full variable domain, completed using reference TRBV2 and TRBJ2-1, is EPEVTQTPSHQVTQMGQEVILRCVPISNHLYFYWYRQILGQKVEFLVSFYNNEISEKSEIFDDQFSVERPDGSNFTLKIRSTKLEDSAMYFCASRLSGTYSYNEQFFGPGTRLTVL.

The rearrangement uses TRBV5-1 and TRBJ1-2; TRBD1 might be the D (5 bases). CDR3 length equals 15 residues. V was cut by 0 bases and J by 2 bases, with 11 bases left in between. Germline CDR1 reads SGHRS; CDR2 reads YFSETQ. CDR3 sequence reads: CASSLDTGLNYGYTF. The CDR3, as DNA: TGCGCCAGCAGCTTGGATACGGGACTAAACTATGGCTACACCTTC.

V is TRBV7-2 and J is TRBJ1-2; a possible D gene is TRBD1 (6 bases). V was cut by 6 bases and J by 8 bases, with 16 bases left in between. The CDR3 totals 13 residues. The germline V gene has CDR1 SGHTA and CDR2 FQGNSA. Here the CDR3 DNA reads TGTGCCAGCAGATCCACAGGGTCTTGGGGCTACACCTTC. Translating gives CASRSTGSWGYTF.

The J gene is TRBJ2-5, the V gene TRBV6-5; D is unresolved. The germline V and J ends were trimmed by 2 bases and 2 bases, with 6 bases remaining between them. Germline values: CDR1 MNHEY, CDR2 SVGAGI. The CDR3 is 13 amino acids. The chain's CDR3 is CASSYRPQETQYF. The CDR3 DNA sequence: TGTGCCAGCAGTTACCGACCACAAGAGACCCAGTACTTC.

This clone came up once. J is TRBJ2-6 and V is TRBV10-2; D gene uncertain. Germline V gene data show CDR1 as WSHSY and CDR2 as SAAADI. The CDR3 is made up of 15 amino acids. Trimming left V 6 bases short and J 2 bases short, with 11 bases between. The CDR3 loop is CASRDEPAGANVLTF. DNA of the CDR3: TGCGCCAGCAGGGACGAGCCGGCTGGGGCCAACGTCCTGACTTTC.

J is TRBJ2-1 and V is TRBV29-1, with D hard to call. The V gene lost 4 bases and the J gene lost 0 bases, with 10 bases spanning the gap. CDR3 length: 14 residues. The germline gives CDR1 SQVTM, CDR2 ANQGSEA. In nucleotides, the CDR3 is TGCAGCGTTGCAGGCCCTAGCTCCTACAATGAGCAGTTCTTC. It codes for CSVAGPSSYNEQFF.

Regarding this clone: One end of the junction does not line up with germline, which may come from a read error. CDR3 DNA: TGTGCCATCAGCAGTGTAGTGGGTAGCGGGAATGTCGAGCAGTACTTC. This translates into CAISSVVGSGNVEQYF. The V call is TRBV15, the J call TRBJ2-7; TRBD2 matches at 8 bases. The CDR3 consists of 16 residues. CDR1 and CDR2 from the germline V gene are LNHNV and YYDKDF (reference sequence).

The rearrangement links TRBV6-2 or TRBV6-3 to TRBJ2-7; no reliable D call. Germline V gene data show CDR1 as MNHEY and CDR2 as SVGEGT. Trimming pared 5 bases from V and 0 bases from J, leaving 5 bases between. This CDR3 comprises 12 residues. The CDR3, as DNA: TGTGCCAGCAGTCTAAGCTCCTACGAGCAGTACTTC. Its translation: CASSLSSYEQYF.

CDR3 in amino acids: CASSQESRNTEAFF. The CDR3 bases are TGTGCCAGCAGCCAAGAGTCTAGGAACACTGAAGCTTTCTTT. V and J are TRBV3-1 (or the pseudogene TRBV3-2) and TRBJ1-1; D not resolved. Deletions cut 0 bases from V and 1 base from J, with 6 bases between. Looked up from germline, CDR1 is LGHDT and CDR2 is YNNKEL (reference sequence). The CDR3 totals 14 residues.

The V and J genes are TRBV6-1 and TRBJ2-7, with a weak D call TRBD1 (5 bases). V was clipped by 1 base and J by 2 bases, with 9 bases between them. CDR1 and CDR2 (germline): MNHNS, SASEGT. This CDR3 region has 14 residues. CDR3 region: CASSEVQATYEQYF. For the CDR3, the DNA is TGTGCCAGCAGTGAAGTACAGGCTACCTACGAGCAGTACTTC.

This clone was picked up a small number of times. This rearrangement joins TRBV20-1 to TRBJ2-3; D remains unclear. Germline V CDR1 and CDR2: DFQATT, SNEGSKA (reference sequence). Trimming took 1 base from V and 11 from J, leaving 10 bases between them. This CDR3 has 11 amino acids. In DNA, the CDR3 is TGCAGTGCTAGAGGCTTCTCGGGGCAGTATTTT. It is translated as CSARGFSGQYF.

The chain combines TRBV18 with TRBJ2-2; no definite D call. V was pared by 3 bases and J by 1 base, with 9 bases between. From germline, CDR1 is KGHSH and CDR2 LQKENI. This CDR3 is built from 15 residues. The CDR3 sequence is CASSPSLGNTGELFF. For the CDR3, the DNA is TGTGCCAGCTCACCGTCGCTAGGGAACACCGGGGAGCTGTTTTTT.

The count of this clone is one. The chain combines TRBV7-9 with TRBJ1-3; no firm D call. From germline, CDR1 is SEHNR and CDR2 FQNEAQ (reference sequence). V was clipped by 1 base and J by 4 bases, with 5 bases between them. CDR3 length: 13 residues. CDR3 nucleotide sequence: TGTGCCAGCAGCTTAGTTGGCGGAAACACCATATATTTT. This translates into CASSLVGGNTIYF. Full variable domain (outside the CDR3, taken from reference TRBV7-9 and TRBJ1-3): DTGVSQNPRHKITKRGQNVTFRCDPISEHNRLYWYRQTLGQGPEFLTYFQNEAQLEKSRLLSDRFSAERPKGSFSTLEIQRTEQGDSAMYLCASSLVGGNTIYFGEGSWLTVV.

This rearrangement joins TRBV4-3 to TRBJ1-2, with a weak D call TRBD1 (6 bases). V gave up 0 bases and J gave up 4 bases, with 9 bases separating them. Germline CDR1 and CDR2: LGHNA and YSLEER. The CDR3 sequence is 14 residues long. DNA for the CDR3: TGCGCCAGCAGCCAAGACCGGACAGCCTATGGCTACACCTTC. It yields the protein CASSQDRTAYGYTF.

The chain uses TRBV6-1 and TRBJ2-2; tentatively, D is TRBD1 (5 bases). The CDR3 runs to 13 residues. V was pared by 2 bases and J by 5 bases, with 6 bases between. Germline CDR1 is MNHNS and CDR2 is SASEGT. In DNA form, the CDR3 reads TGTGCCAGCAGTGAACCAGGGACCGGGGAGCTGTTTTTT. The encoded protein is CASSEPGTGELFF.

This chain uses TRBV24-1 with TRBJ1-5; 9 positions agree with TRBD1. In germline, CDR1 is KGHDR, CDR2 SFDVKD. V lost 3 bases to trimming and J lost 6 bases; unmatched junction nucleotides: 5. The CDR3 runs to 15 residues. The DNA for the CDR3 is TGTGCCACCAGTGATCACAGGGGGCGAGGTCAGCCCCAGCATTTT. This translates into CATSDHRGRGQPQHF.

V is TRBV19 and J is TRBJ2-2; D is possibly TRBD1 (5 bases). V lost 3 bases and J 7 bases, leaving 9 bases between the germline ends. The CDR3 loop spans 13 amino acids. Germline CDR1 and CDR2: LNHDA and SQIVND (reference sequence). The CDR3 protein is CASSIRGGGELFF. The CDR3 DNA reads TGTGCCAGTAGTATTAGGGGCGGCGGGGAGCTGTTTTTT.

The genes are TRBV27 and TRBJ2-7; unclear D gene. This CDR3 has 13 residues. Germline CDR1 reads MNHEY; CDR2 reads SMNVEV (reference sequence). The V end was cut by 2 bases, the J end by 0 bases, with 5 bases between. Here the CDR3 reads CASSLGFSYEQYF. In DNA, the CDR3 is TGTGCCAGCAGTTTAGGGTTCTCCTACGAGCAGTACTTC.

This chain links TRBV2 with TRBJ2-4; 10 bases align to TRBD2. CDR3 length: 16 residues. Per the germline V gene, CDR1 is SNHLY and CDR2 is FYNNEI. The J segment lost 7 bases and the V segment lost 7 bases, leaving 13 bases of the junction unmatched. As DNA, the CDR3 is TGTGCCAGCAAAGGGCTAGCGGGAGCCGGTCGGAACATTCAGTACTTC. Translated: CASKGLAGAGRNIQYF.